The 17 T cell receptor beta chains below were found in one sample sequenced in a study of shared clonotypes between healthy human individuals. Measured with immunoSEQ multiplex PCR; TCRdb has only the in-frame clones, and not every one. The sample lists roughly 490,000 clones, about 80% occurring once. Sequenced material: PBMCs. Every receptor here comes from a woman aged 40 to 50 in good health. Some clones in this sample may be carry-over from other donors' samples.

Comments on this clone: This is likely an artifact of a read error, given a far larger clone one base away. This chain joins TRBV6-1 and TRBJ2-1, with TRBD2 identical over 9 bases. Germline V gives CDR1 MNHNS, CDR2 SASEGT. This CDR3 has 14 amino acids. CDR3 in DNA: TGTGCCAGCCTCTCTAGCGGGATCTACAGTGAGCAGTTCTTC. It codes for CASLSSGIYSEQFF.

This clone was picked up one time. The chain combines TRBV7-2 with TRBJ2-5; perhaps D is TRBD1 or TRBD2 (5 bases each). CDR1 is SGHTA, CDR2 FQGNSA, per germline. Trimming removed 3 bases from V and 3 bases from J, with 17 bases in between. The CDR3 spans 16 residues. The CDR3 nucleotides read TGTGCCAGCAGCTTTTTCTTAGGGGACGGGGAAGAGACCCAGTACTTC. It encodes CASSFFLGDGEETQYF.

The chain is built from TRBV5-1 and TRBJ2-3; weak D call: TRBD2 (5 bases). V gave up 0 bases and J gave up 3 bases, with 5 bases separating them. The CDR3 totals 13 residues. Germline V gene lookup returns CDR1 SGHRS and CDR2 YFSETQ. The CDR3 is CASSLGETDTQYF. CDR3 bases: TGCGCCAGCAGCTTGGGGGAGACAGATACGCAGTATTTT. Drawing the rest from reference TRBV5-1 and TRBJ2-3, the complete variable domain is KAGVTQTPRYLIKTRGQQVTLSCSPISGHRSVSWYQQTPGQGLQFLFEYFSETQRNKGNFPGRFSGRQFSNSRSEMNVSTLELGDSALYLCASSLGETDTQYFGPGTRLTVL.

The chain is built from TRBV6-1 and TRBJ1-2; D remains ambiguous. V dropped 10 bases and J dropped 8 bases, with 17 bases sitting between them. Per the germline V gene, CDR1 is MNHNS and CDR2 is SASEGT. This CDR3 spans 12 amino acids. CDR3 bases: TGTGCCACCGACTGGGGAACCTCCGGCTACACCTTC. The encoded protein is CATDWGTSGYTF.

This clone was recorded at least ten times. The chain is built from TRBV28 and TRBJ2-7; TRBD2 might be the D (6 bases). The CDR3 length is 15 residues. CDR1 is MDHEN and CDR2 is SYDVKM in the germline V gene. Trimming removed 6 bases at V and 4 bases at J, with 19 bases between. This chain's CDR3 is CASSQGASVVYEQYF. For the CDR3, the DNA is TGTGCCAGCAGCCAGGGTGCTAGCGTCGTATACGAGCAGTACTTC.

V usage is TRBV9 and J usage is TRBJ1-4, with D maybe TRBD1 (5 bases). V was cut by 3 bases and J by 7 bases, with 10 bases left in between. Germline CDR1 is SGDLS and CDR2 is YYNGEE. CDR3 length: 13 amino acids. As DNA, the CDR3 is TGTGCCAGCAGCGCCCAGGGTAGTGAAAAACTGTTTTTT. Its translation: CASSAQGSEKLFF.

The chain recombines TRBV29-1 with TRBJ2-7; D uncertain. V gave up 7 bases and J gave up 7 bases, with 14 bases separating them. CDR1 is SQVTM and CDR2 is ANQGSEA in the germline V gene. The CDR3 has 11 residues. This CDR3 reads CSGSVSGEQYF. CDR3 nucleotide sequence: TGCAGCGGAAGCGTCTCGGGTGAGCAGTACTTC.

This chain joins TRBV6-1 and TRBJ2-5, with a tentative D call TRBD1 (5 bases). The CDR3 is made up of 13 amino acids. V lost 8 bases and J lost 4, with 14 bases in between. Germline V gives CDR1 MNHNS, CDR2 SASEGT. The CDR3 here is CASEQGARETQYF. The CDR3 nucleotides are TGTGCCAGCGAACAAGGGGCGAGAGAGACCCAGTACTTC.

This clone was detected only once. V gene TRBV9 combines with J gene TRBJ1-4; the match to TRBD1 covers 9 bases. The length of the CDR3 is 15 residues. J lost 7 bases, V lost 3 bases, and 7 bases had no gene match. Germline V gene lookup returns CDR1 SGDLS and CDR2 YYNGEE. CDR3 region: CASSGPDRGVEKLFF. In DNA form, the CDR3 reads TGTGCCAGCAGCGGACCAGACAGGGGGGTTGAAAAACTGTTTTTT.

This chain uses TRBV19 with TRBJ2-1; a possible D gene is TRBD2 (6 bases). V was cut by 7 bases and J by 3 bases, with 13 bases left in between. Germline CDR1 LNHDA, CDR2 SQIVND (reference sequence). The CDR3 runs 14 residues. This chain's CDR3 is CASTMGRGYNEQFF. The CDR3 DNA is TGTGCCAGTACCATGGGGCGGGGCTACAATGAGCAGTTCTTC.

This clone was observed a handful of times. At the DNA level, this CDR3 is encoded by other sequences in the same sample as well. The chain has TRBV7-7 and TRBJ1-1; D uncertain. This CDR3 is built from 13 residues. In germline, CDR1 is SSHAT, CDR2 FNYEAQ (reference sequence). V was pared by 1 base and J by 3 bases, with 6 bases between. For the CDR3, the DNA is TGTGCCAGCAGCTTAGATCGAGACACTGAAGCTTTCTTT. This encodes CASSLDRDTEAFF.

This sequence joins TRBV7-7 and TRBJ2-1; 16 bases are a match to TRBD2. Germline CDR1 is SSHAT and CDR2 is FNYEAQ (reference sequence). The CDR3 loop spans 15 amino acids. V was pared by 5 bases and J by 7 bases, with 2 bases of the junction left unmatched. The DNA for the CDR3 is TGTGCCAGCAGCCCGGGACTAGCGGGAGGGAATGAGCAGTTCTTC. It specifies CASSPGLAGGNEQFF.

This clone appeared once. This rearrangement joins TRBV10-2 to TRBJ2-2; TRBD2 agrees at 12 bases. Unmatched junction bases numbered 8, after V lost 6 bases and J lost 6 bases. Germline loops: CDR1 WSHSY, CDR2 SAAADI. This CDR3 is built from 16 residues. For the CDR3, the DNA is TGCGCCAGCAGGGGGGCTAGCGGGAGGGGATCCGGGGAGCTGTTTTTT. Amino acid sequence: CASRGASGRGSGELFF.

Of note for this clone: With a far larger clone one base away, a read error is the likely cause. The chain couples TRBV6-5 to TRBJ2-5, with 7 nucleotides matching TRBD1. The J call may be incorrect, as the DNA end agrees better with TRBJ2-7. The CDR3 extends over 12 amino acids. CDR1 and CDR2 (germline): MNHEY, SVGAGI. DNA for the CDR3: TGTGCCAGCAGTCGACAGGGCTACGAGCAGTACTTC. It is translated as CASSRQGYEQYF.

A note on this clone: The sample contains more than one DNA sequence encoding this CDR3. The chain links TRBV18 to TRBJ2-7, with 12 nucleotides matching TRBD1. The CDR3 spans 15 residues. The ends lost 3 bases at V and 2 bases at J; junction bases unmatched: 2. Germline CDR1 and CDR2: KGHSH and LQKENI. The CDR3 coding sequence is TGTGCCAGCTCACCCGGGACAGGGGGCGCCTACGAGCAGTACTTC. Protein sequence: CASSPGTGGAYEQYF.

About this clone itself: An end of the junction differs from the germline gene, which may be a read error. The chain carries TRBV4-1 and TRBJ2-2; D might be TRBD1 (5 bases). CDR3 length equals 18 residues. The V gene's germline CDR1 is MGHRA and CDR2 YSYEKL. CDR3 coding DNA: TGCGCCAGCGGCCAAGGCCAAGAGCCCTTCAGGGACACCGGGGAGCTGTTTTTT. Translating gives CASGQGQEPFRDTGELFF.

This clone was recorded at least ten times. V gene TRBV6-1 combines with J gene TRBJ2-1; 7 nucleotides match TRBD2. The germline V gene encodes CDR1 MNHNS and CDR2 SASEGT. This CDR3 is built from 15 residues. The V and J ends lost 3 bases and 4 bases, in that order; junction bases with no gene match: 6. CDR3 sequence: CASSDQEGGYNEQFF. DNA of the CDR3: TGTGCCAGCAGTGACCAGGAGGGAGGGTACAATGAGCAGTTCTTC.